Listed below are T cell receptor beta chains from one sample, sequenced in a study of post-analysis software for immune sequencing data. Via MiXCR, TCRdb re-called the PCR reads, giving one row per CDR3 protein. Of 350,000 to 450,000 distinct CDR3 sequences in the sample, 30% to 45% were seen once. Sequenced input: blood. The receptors were gathered from a girl aged 2-10 years with multiple sclerosis. The CDR3 runs from the conserved cysteine through the conserved F or W.

CDR3aa,j_gene,v_gene
CASSLARHSGEQFF,TRBJ2-1,TRBV7-2
CASSDTTGADTQYF,TRBJ2-3,TRBV4-2
CATSDYRGQYF,TRBJ2-5,TRBV24-1
CASSFIAGANTGELFF,TRBJ2-2,TRBV5-1
CSVWGGLEPREQYF,TRBJ2-4,TRBV29-1
CASGRRKPAGLQGYEQYF,TRBJ2-7,TRBV7-8
CAGGRREGSYEQYF,TRBJ2-7,TRBV6-5
CASHRGVDFSGNTIYF,TRBJ1-3,TRBV28
CIGGYRPNYGYTF,TRBJ1-2,TRBV20-1
CASSPPDRQETQYF,TRBJ2-5,TRBV28
CASSRFARDSEAFF,TRBJ1-1,TRBV4-1
CSADSQGQGTTDTF,TRBJ1-2,TRBV29-1
CASTPGTHRVEQYF,NA,TRBV28
CSVEARQGMTEAFF,TRBJ1-1,TRBV29-1
CSARDVFGTRIYNEQFF,TRBJ2-1,TRBV20-1
CASSLVSGAGREQYF,TRBJ2-7,TRBV7-9
CATSRDTQGTQYF,TRBJ2-5,TRBV15
CSVDSGSQETQYF,TRBJ2-5,TRBV29-1
CSAASPGLHNEQFF,TRBJ2-1,TRBV20-1
CASSPRDRPNYGYTF,TRBJ1-2,TRBV7-9